Following are 17 T cell receptor beta chains from one sample sequenced in a study of T cell clones after liver transplantation. TCRdb's copy holds only in-frame clones and misses some; the assay was immunoSEQ multiplex PCR. The data contain around 120,000 clones, over 75% of them singletons. This specimen consisted of CD4+ T cells from blood, obtained 12 months after liver transplant. The receptor source for this set is a human patient who received a liver transplant. Some T cells may be provided by the graft donor.

Regarding this clone: Other DNA sequences in the sample encode the same CDR3. This chain uses TRBV30 with TRBJ2-7, with 7 bases identical to TRBD2. This CDR3 has 15 residues. Trimming cost V 0 bases and J 2 bases; bases outside gene matches: 7. Per germline, CDR1 GTSNPN and CDR2 SVGIG (reference sequence). CDR3 region: CAWSVEAGVPYEQYF. The CDR3 nucleotides are TGTGCCTGGAGTGTTGAGGCGGGAGTCCCCTACGAGCAGTACTTC.

CDR3 DNA: TGTGCCAGCAGGTCCCGAGAGACCCAGTACTTC. Protein: CASRSRETQYF. This chain uses TRBV11-3 with TRBJ2-5; no clear D. CDR1 and CDR2 (germline): SGHNT, YENEEA. The CDR3 is 11 amino acids. Trimming shortened V by 6 bases and J by 4 bases, and 6 bases separated the two germline ends.

The chain recombines TRBV14 with TRBJ2-1; 16 bases are a match to TRBD2. This CDR3 is built from 15 residues. Trimming removed 4 bases from V and 10 bases from J; junction bases left unmatched: 4. Germline CDR1 reads SGHDN; CDR2 reads FVKESK. CDR3: CASSPGTSGGEEQFF. The CDR3, as DNA: TGTGCCAGCAGCCCCGGGACTAGCGGGGGGGAAGAGCAGTTCTTC.

This chain connects TRBV27 to TRBJ2-3; no clear D gene. This CDR3 is 17 amino acids long. The germline gives CDR1 MNHEY, CDR2 SMNVEV (reference sequence). Trimming took 2 bases from V and 1 from J, leaving 16 bases between them. CDR3 loop: CASSLGLGRFGTDTQYF. For the CDR3, the DNA is TGTGCCAGCAGTTTAGGGCTAGGGCGTTTCGGCACAGATACGCAGTATTTT.

The chain uses TRBV5-4 and TRBJ2-1; 7 positions agree with TRBD1. Trimming took 4 bases from V and 7 from J; bases not matched to a gene: 14. CDR1 and CDR2 (germline): SGHNT, YYREEE (reference sequence). This CDR3 comprises 16 residues. CDR3 amino acids: CASSAGTAVRGNEQFF. CDR3 DNA sequence: TGTGCCAGCAGCGCCGGGACAGCGGTGCGAGGAAATGAGCAGTTCTTC. The variable domain in full, completed from reference TRBV5-4 and TRBJ2-1, reads ETGVTQSPTHLIKTRGQQVTLRCSSQSGHNTVSWYQQALGQGPQFIFQYYREEENGRGNFPPRFSGLQFPNYSSELNVNALELDDSALYLCASSAGTAVRGNEQFFGPGTRLTVL.

The chain has TRBV5-1 and TRBJ2-2; 13 nucleotides agree with TRBD2. The CDR3 is 18 amino acids. CDR1 and CDR2 from the germline V gene are SGHRS and YFSETQ. The trim removed 4 bases at V and 4 bases at J, leaving 10 bases unmatched. Here the CDR3 DNA reads TGCGCCAGCAGCCCTAGGACTAGCGGGAGCCGATTCACCGGGGAGCTGTTTTTT. Its protein product is CASSPRTSGSRFTGELFF.

This sequence joins TRBV19 and TRBJ2-6; D is possibly TRBD1 (5 bases). CDR1 and CDR2 (germline): LNHDA, SQIVND (reference sequence). The CDR3 consists of 15 residues. The V end was cut by 6 bases, the J end by 5 bases, with 14 bases between. The CDR3 loop is CASRWQGDWANVLTF. CDR3 sequence (DNA): TGTGCCAGTAGGTGGCAGGGTGACTGGGCCAACGTCCTGACTTTC.

The rearrangement joins TRBV9 to TRBJ1-2; perhaps TRBD1 as D (6 bases). Trimming left V 4 bases short and J 6 bases short, with 19 bases between. The CDR3 runs 15 residues. CDR1 SGDLS and CDR2 YYNGEE come from the germline V gene. The CDR3 loop is CASSPQRTAPHGYTF. CDR3 bases: TGTGCCAGCAGCCCACAAAGGACAGCCCCCCATGGCTACACCTTC. The full variable domain, completed using reference TRBV9 and TRBJ1-2, is DSGVTQTPKHLITATGQRVTLRCSPRSGDLSVYWYQQSLDQGLQFLIQYYNGEERAKGNILERFSAQQFPDLHSELNLSSLELGDSALYFCASSPQRTAPHGYTFGSGTRLTVV.

This chain links TRBV7-2 with TRBJ2-1; tentatively, D is TRBD1 or TRBD2 (6 bases each). This CDR3 spans 15 amino acids. Trimming cost V 1 base and J 9 bases, with 16 bases left between them. The germline CDR1 and CDR2 sequences are SGHTA and FQGNSA. The CDR3 reads CASSLDQGRRGEQFF. Written as DNA, the CDR3 is TGTGCCAGCAGCTTAGATCAGGGGAGGAGGGGTGAGCAGTTCTTC.

The chain recombines TRBV2 with TRBJ2-7, with D perhaps TRBD2 (7 bases). CDR1 SNHLY and CDR2 FYNNEI come from the germline V gene. The CDR3 length is 14 residues. V gave up 5 bases and J gave up 7 bases, with 18 bases separating them. This CDR3 is CASSLVGGAREQYF. The CDR3 region has the DNA TGTGCCAGCAGTTTGGTGGGGGGGGCGCGTGAGCAGTACTTC.

The chain uses TRBV5-6 and TRBJ1-5; 8 bases are shared with TRBD1. J lost 5 bases, V lost 2 bases, and 3 bases had no gene match. The CDR3 totals 14 residues. Looked up from germline, CDR1 is SGHDT and CDR2 is YYEEEE. DNA for the CDR3: TGTGCCAGCAGCTTTGGACAGGGAGATCAGCCCCAGCATTTT. Protein: CASSFGQGDQPQHF.

The J gene is TRBJ2-7, the V gene TRBV5-1, with D possibly matching TRBD1 (6 bases). The CDR3 has 13 amino acids. CDR1 and CDR2 (germline): SGHRS, YFSETQ. The V and J ends lost 4 bases and 9 bases respectively, with 17 bases between them. The CDR3 protein is CASSPTAGARQYF. The CDR3, as DNA: TGCGCCAGCAGCCCTACTGCAGGGGCTAGGCAGTACTTC. The variable domain in full, with the rest retrieved from reference TRBV5-1 and TRBJ2-7, is KAGVTQTPRYLIKTRGQQVTLSCSPISGHRSVSWYQQTPGQGLQFLFEYFSETQRNKGNFPGRFSGRQFSNSRSEMNVSTLELGDSALYLCASSPTAGARQYFGPGTRLTVT.

This clone was seen a single time. The chain joins TRBV18 to TRBJ2-7; D unresolved. The V end lost 0 bases, the J end lost 9 bases, and 21 bases lay between the germline ends. CDR1 KGHSH and CDR2 LQKENI come from the germline V gene. This CDR3 spans 16 amino acids. The CDR3 DNA reads TGTGCCAGCTCACCACCCTTGGGGTCCCAGGCGGTCTGGCAGTACTTC. Translating gives CASSPPLGSQAVWQYF.

The chain employs TRBV6-5 and TRBJ1-1; D remains unclear. Germline V gene data show CDR1 as MNHEY and CDR2 as SVGAGI. CDR3 length: 15 residues. Trimming removed 2 bases from V and 4 bases from J, with 14 bases in between. In DNA, the CDR3 is TGTGCCAGCAGTTACGATCTTTACAGTGCCACTGAAGCTTTCTTT. This gives the protein CASSYDLYSATEAFF.

This clone has a single count. This chain joins TRBV7-9 and TRBJ2-7, with a possible D match to TRBD2 (6 bases). V gave up 0 bases and J gave up 6 bases, with 12 bases separating them. Germline lookup yields CDR1 SEHNR and CDR2 FQNEAQ (reference sequence). The CDR3 extends over 14 amino acids. CDR3 amino acids: CASSLAAGSGEQYF. The CDR3 DNA follows: TGTGCCAGCAGCTTAGCCGCTGGTAGCGGCGAGCAGTACTTC.

The rearrangement links TRBV19 to TRBJ2-2, with 8 bases aligning to TRBD2. This CDR3 has 15 amino acids. Germline assignment: CDR1 LNHDA and CDR2 SQIVND (reference sequence). Trimming removed 3 bases from V and 5 bases from J; junction bases left unmatched: 5. CDR3: CASSISGLETGELFF. The CDR3 DNA follows: TGTGCCAGTAGTATTTCGGGACTAGAAACCGGGGAGCTGTTTTTT.

The chain is built from TRBV30 and TRBJ1-3; 9 positions match TRBD1. V lost 8 bases to trimming and J lost 4 bases; unmatched junction nucleotides: 6. The CDR3 has 13 amino acids. The germline CDR1 and CDR2 sequences are GTSNPN and SVGIG (reference sequence). DNA of the CDR3: TGTGCCAATGTGGACAGGGGCGGAAACACCATATATTTT. Translating it yields CANVDRGGNTIYF.